What follows are 3 T cell receptor beta chains derived from one specimen sequenced in a study of T cell repertoires in cytomegalovirus infection. TCRdb used MiXCR to reprocess the reads, holding one entry per CDR3 protein. The sample shows almost 500,000 distinct CDR3 sequences, 11% of them seen only once. Sequenced input: PBMCs. The receptors derive from a human donor in good health (CMV status not recorded). Some clones in this sample may be carry-over from other donors' samples.

The chain links TRBV18 to TRBJ1-5; D is possibly TRBD1 (5 bases). Per the germline V gene, CDR1 is KGHSH and CDR2 is LQKENI. V lost 2 bases to trimming and J lost 5 bases, with 10 bases between them. This CDR3 comprises 14 residues. The DNA for the CDR3 is TGTGCCAGCTCACCAACAGGAAGGGATCAGCCCCAGCATTTT. Translating it yields CASSPTGRDQPQHF.

In its sample, this clonotype was seen many times. The V gene is TRBV7-9, the J gene TRBJ2-1; D might be TRBD1 or TRBD2, each matching 5 bases. V lost 7 bases, J lost 1 base, and 17 bases lay in between. The CDR3 is made up of 16 amino acids. Looked up from germline, CDR1 is SEHNR and CDR2 is FQNEAQ (reference sequence). The CDR3 sequence is CASNLGAGRSYNEQFF. The CDR3 region has the DNA TGTGCCAGCAACCTGGGAGCAGGGCGATCCTACAATGAGCAGTTCTTC.

The genes are TRBV29-1 and TRBJ2-7; TRBD2 aligns across 9 bases. Germline V CDR1 and CDR2: SQVTM, ANQGSEA. The CDR3 runs to 12 residues. V trimming: 5 bases; J trimming: 6 bases; junction bases outside the gene matches: 5. CDR3 loop: CSVLEREVEQYF. The CDR3 bases are TGCAGCGTTTTGGAGCGGGAGGTCGAGCAGTACTTC.